These 7 T cell receptor beta chains share one sample of origin, sequenced in a study of OX40 agonist ivuxolimab in advanced cancers. The data were produced by immunoSEQ multiplex PCR, yet TCRdb's version contains in-frame clones alone and is incomplete. The data hold about 66,000 clones, with roughly 87% observed a single time. The starting material was CD4+ or CD8+ T cells sorted from blood, obtained in a trial of the OX40 agonist ivuxolimab. These receptors were obtained from an adult with an advanced solid tumor such as melanoma, head and neck, liver or kidney cancer.

This clone was counted a few times. V usage is TRBV6-1 and J usage is TRBJ2-1; 8 positions match TRBD2. Germline CDR1 and CDR2: MNHNS and SASEGT. Losses at the gene ends were 1 base for V and 5 bases for J; bases not matched to a gene: 4. The CDR3 is made up of 15 amino acids. The CDR3 sequence is CASSEGAGGDNEQFF. The CDR3 DNA reads TGTGCCAGCAGTGAAGGGGCGGGAGGAGACAATGAGCAGTTCTTC.

The chain joins TRBV30 to TRBJ2-1, with no clear D. The CDR3 is 14 residues long. Germline V gene lookup returns CDR1 GTSNPN and CDR2 SVGIG (reference sequence). The V end lost 4 bases, the J end lost 7 bases, and 17 bases lay between the germline ends. Written as DNA, the CDR3 is TGTGCCTGGACTGGTCGGAGTTTTTCGAATGAGCAGTTCTTC. Its translation is CAWTGRSFSNEQFF.

V is TRBV27 and J is TRBJ1-2; perhaps TRBD1 as D (6 bases). Trimming left V 6 bases short and J 7 bases short, with 18 bases between. The CDR3 totals 14 residues. Germline CDR1 is MNHEY and CDR2 is SMNVEV (reference sequence). CDR3 region: CASRGTGARSGYTF. CDR3 in DNA: TGTGCCAGCAGAGGGACGGGGGCGCGGAGTGGCTACACCTTC.

J is TRBJ2-3 and V is TRBV5-1; the D call may be TRBD1 or TRBD2 (6 bases each). Between the trimmed V and J ends, which lost 1 base and 5 bases, there was a span of 14 bases. CDR1 and CDR2 (germline): SGHRS, YFSETQ. This CDR3 region has 15 residues. The CDR3 nucleotides are TGCGCCAGCAGCTTGTCGGGGGCGCCAGAAGATACGCAGTATTTT. Translating it yields CASSLSGAPEDTQYF.

This clone occurred once. V gene TRBV4-1 combines with J gene TRBJ2-6; TRBD1 agrees at 8 bases. J gave up 0 bases and V 0 bases, and 4 bases lay outside the gene matches. Germline V gene lookup returns CDR1 MGHRA and CDR2 YSYEKL. This CDR3 is built from 18 residues. The CDR3 DNA reads TGCGCCAGCAGCCAAGATGGGACAGGCTTCTCTGGGGCCAACGTCCTGACTTTC. Residues: CASSQDGTGFSGANVLTF.

V gene TRBV5-1 combines with J gene TRBJ2-1; 8 nucleotides line up with TRBD2. The ends lost 4 bases at V and 4 bases at J; junction bases unmatched: 13. Germline assignment: CDR1 SGHRS and CDR2 YFSETQ. This CDR3 has 17 amino acids. CDR3 bases: TGCGCCAGCAGCGAGCGGGCTAGCGGGCGATTGTACAATGAGCAGTTCTTC. Translated: CASSERASGRLYNEQFF.

The count of this clone is one. The gene calls are TRBV28 and TRBJ1-5, with D unresolved. The CDR3 has 14 residues. Germline loops: CDR1 MDHEN, CDR2 SYDVKM. Deletions cut 8 bases from V and 0 bases from J, with 11 bases between. CDR3 sequence: CASGREYSNQPQHF. The CDR3 DNA reads TGTGCCAGCGGACGGGAGTATAGCAATCAGCCCCAGCATTTT.